The source of this T cell receptor beta chain is a study of OX40 agonist ivuxolimab in advanced cancers. In the study overall: Ivuxolimab, which targeted the costimulatory receptor OX40 (CD134), was an agonistic, fully human IgG2 monoclonal antibody. In the dose-escalation cohort, roughly four fifths of patients were male, and the mean age was around 60 years, with a range of about 23 to 80. The paper describes the monotherapy dose-escalation part (N ≈ 52 patients) of the phase I trial of ivuxolimab. Intravenous ivuxolimab was administered to patients every 2 weeks at six dose levels: 0.01, 0.1, 0.3, 1.5, 3 and 10 mg/kg. Among the 50 to 55 dose-escalation patients, 19 had hepatocellular carcinoma, roughly 15 melanoma, 9 renal cell carcinoma and 9 head and neck cancer. Three dose-escalation patients achieved partial responses, one with hepatocellular carcinoma and two with cutaneous melanoma. The purpose of peripheral TCRbeta sequencing was to test whether ivuxolimab changed TCR sequence diversity and led to clonal T-cell expansion. Prior anti-PD-1, anti-PD-L1 or anti-CTLA-4 therapy was permitted, and about two fifths of dose-escalation patients had received checkpoint inhibitors. The paper's findings and limits, for the study overall: Low levels of normalized T-cell clonal expansion were also seen in some patients who did not respond. In the 0.1-3.0 mg/kg groups, partial responders had among the lowest normalized peripheral clonal expansion, particularly in CD8+ T cells. After ivuxolimab, CD8+ T cells had more expanded clones than CD4+ T cells on average. Clonal expansion of both CD4+ and CD8+ blood T cells was observed from baseline to week 6 at doses 0.1 to 3.0 mg/kg. Antigen specificity was not determined for the clonally expanded peripheral T cells.

A word on this clone: The antigen it binds to is not known. Qualities for individual bases were not recorded, and no much larger clone is one base off.

The trial excluded patients who had a history of autoimmune disease or were on systemic immunosuppression. Peripheral blood for TCR sequencing was drawn from every dose cohort at baseline, at cycle 4 day 1 and at cycle 7 day 1. Samples were obtained from an open-label, multicenter, first-in-human phase I dose-escalation trial of ivuxolimab. Adults with locally advanced or metastatic head and neck squamous cell, hepatocellular, melanoma or renal cell carcinoma were enrolled in the trial. CD4+ and CD8+ T cells were sorted separately from peripheral blood before TCR sequencing. For sequencing of the TCRbeta CDR3 region, genomic DNA was extracted from the sorted cells. The immunoSEQ Assay was used to sequence the TCRbeta CDR3 regions. The source is immuneACCESS, and TCRdb retained only in-frame sequences with V and J called. Part of the clones is not carried over; for the studies checked, unresolved V genes explain less than half of this, and the remainder is unexplained. A total of 65,000 to 95,000 clones appear in this sample, roughly nine tenths of them only once. The ten biggest clones cover about 2.3% of the sample.

Counted from cysteine to phenylalanine, this CDR3 has 15 amino acids. Only the CDR3 DNA is retained, 45 bases long and in frame from the first base. According to the germline V gene, CDR1 reads MNHNS and CDR2 reads SASEGT. Deletion took 2 bases off V and 3 bases off J, with a span of 12 bases between the germline ends. This clonotype was obtained from an adult with an advanced solid tumor such as melanoma, head and neck, liver or kidney cancer. The chain was built from TRBV6-1 and TRBJ2-3, with no reliable assignment of the D segment. The material sequenced was CD4+ or CD8+ T cells sorted from blood, taken in a trial of the OX40 agonist ivuxolimab. The CDR3 loop reads CASSERRPATDTQYF. The DNA sequence is as follows: TGTGCCAGCAGTGAAAGAAGGCCCGCTACAGATACGCAGTATTTT.